One T cell receptor (beta chain) is described in this entry. The CDR3 consists of 14 residues. Germline values: CDR1 MNHEY, CDR2 SVGAGI. V was pared by 4 bases and J by 2 bases, with 11 bases between. This entry comes from a study of T cell responses to AZD1222 COVID-19 vaccine. Study as a whole: Researchers grouped second doses given at about 4 or about 12 weeks into one pool.

Data came from immunoSEQ multiplex PCR; TCRdb stores just in-frame clones and leaves some out. The data show more than 85,000 clones, over 80% seen once. V gene TRBV6-5 combines with J gene TRBJ1-1, with D possibly TRBD1 on 6 matching bases. The receptor's source is an adult in good health. Source: peripheral blood, taken on day 0 of AZD1222 vaccination. CDR3 sequence (DNA): TGTGCCAGCAGTTTCGACAGGAGAAACACTGAAGCTTTCTTT. Protein product: CASSFDRRNTEAFF.